The next 16 T cell receptor beta chains were all read from a single sample in a study of T cell responses to AZD1222 COVID-19 vaccine. Sequencing was performed with immunoSEQ multiplex PCR; in TCRdb, only in-frame clones are kept and a portion is missing. Among approximately 270,000 clones listed, around 92% were seen once. The starting material was peripheral blood, obtained 28 days after the second AZD1222 dose. The receptors derive from an adult who received the AZD1222 COVID-19 vaccine.

In this sample, this clone turned up once. This chain joins TRBV7-9 and TRBJ2-2; 10 nucleotides align to TRBD1. Germline CDR1 and CDR2: SEHNR and FQNEAQ (reference sequence). The CDR3 spans 13 residues. The V and J ends lost 9 bases and 6 bases, in that order; junction bases with no gene match: 4. For the CDR3, the DNA is TGTGCCAGGAGCGGGACAGGGGCCGGGGAGCTGTTTTTT. The encoded protein is CARSGTGAGELFF.

The chain employs TRBV18 and TRBJ1-4; D uncertain. V lost 2 bases and J 2 bases, leaving 6 bases between the germline ends. The CDR3 sequence is 14 residues long. Germline V gives CDR1 KGHSH, CDR2 LQKENI. The CDR3 bases are TGTGCCAGCTCACCATTTTCCACTAATGAAAAACTGTTTTTT. Protein: CASSPFSTNEKLFF. The variable domain in full, completed from reference TRBV18 and TRBJ1-4, reads NAGVMQNPRHLVRRRGQEARLRCSPMKGHSHVYWYRQLPEEGLKFMVYLQKENIIDESGMPKERFSAEFPKEGPSILRIQQVVRGDSAAYFCASSPFSTNEKLFFGSGTQLSVL.

V gene TRBV18 combines with J gene TRBJ2-7; possibly TRBD2 for D (6 bases). This CDR3 spans 13 amino acids. The V and J ends lost 6 bases and 6 bases respectively, with 15 bases between them. Germline V gives CDR1 KGHSH, CDR2 LQKENI. In DNA form, the CDR3 reads TGTGCCAGCTCCCCGGCCCCAGCGGGCGAGCAGTACTTC. Its protein is CASSPAPAGEQYF.

V gene TRBV10-2 combines with J gene TRBJ2-1, with 15 bases matching TRBD2. V shed 6 bases, J shed 9 bases, and the junction held 12 bases outside the gene matches. The germline V gene has CDR1 WSHSY and CDR2 SAAADI. The CDR3 spans 17 residues. The CDR3 nucleotides are TGCGCCAGCAGCGGAACCTCCGGGACTAGCGGGGGGTCTGAGCAGTTCTTC. Residues: CASSGTSGTSGGSEQFF.

V gene TRBV5-1 combines with J gene TRBJ2-3, with a possible D match to TRBD1 (6 bases). CDR3 size: 16 residues. CDR1 and CDR2 from the germline V gene are SGHRS and YFSETQ. The V gene lost 2 bases and the J gene lost 7 bases, with 20 bases spanning the gap. The CDR3 region is CASSLGGPGWMYTQYF. CDR3 bases: TGCGCCAGCAGCTTAGGGGGACCTGGATGGATGTATACGCAGTATTTT.

Notes on this clone: Additional DNA sequences in this sample encode the identical CDR3. J is TRBJ1-1 and V is TRBV28, with D possibly being TRBD1 (6 bases). Germline values: CDR1 MDHEN, CDR2 SYDVKM. V lost 6 bases, J lost 0 bases, and 11 bases lay in between. The CDR3 is 14 residues long. This chain's CDR3 is CASSLRGMNTEAFF. CDR3 DNA: TGTGCCAGCAGCCTGAGGGGGATGAACACTGAAGCTTTCTTT.

This chain connects TRBV28 to TRBJ1-3; D gene uncertain. The germline CDR1 and CDR2 sequences are MDHEN and SYDVKM. V lost 0 bases to trimming and J lost 0 bases, with 3 bases between them. The CDR3 consists of 14 residues. CDR3 in amino acids: CASSLWNSGNTIYF. For the CDR3, the DNA is TGTGCCAGCAGTTTATGGAACTCTGGAAACACCATATATTTT.

The chain has TRBV2 and TRBJ2-2, with D tentatively TRBD1 or TRBD2 (6 bases each). V lost 2 bases, J lost 6 bases, and 13 bases lay in between. CDR3 size: 15 residues. Germline values: CDR1 SNHLY, CDR2 FYNNEI. CDR3 amino acids: CASSEQGGLPGELFF. The CDR3 nucleotides are TGTGCCAGCAGTGAACAAGGGGGACTGCCCGGGGAGCTGTTTTTT.

The chain recombines TRBV19 with TRBJ1-5; D not resolved. The CDR3 extends over 15 amino acids. In germline, CDR1 is LNHDA, CDR2 SQIVND (reference sequence). V lost 5 bases and J lost 6, with 17 bases in between. The CDR3 loop reads CASSPHRGFSQPQHF. CDR3 DNA: TGTGCCAGTAGTCCCCATCGGGGTTTCAGTCAGCCCCAGCATTTT.

V and J are TRBV12-3 or TRBV12-4 and TRBJ2-2; D is unclear. CDR3 size: 12 residues. The V and J ends lost 5 bases and 6 bases respectively, with 7 bases between them. The CDR3 protein is CASSPGSGELFF. CDR3 DNA sequence: TGTGCCAGCAGTCCTGGATCCGGGGAGCTGTTTTTT.

CDR3 residues: CASSQDLRQGRFF. DNA for the CDR3: TGTGCCAGCAGCCAAGATCTTAGACAGGGTAGGTTCTTC. This chain joins TRBV3-1 (or the pseudogene TRBV3-2) and TRBJ2-1; 7 bases fit TRBD1. V shed 0 bases and J 15 bases; nucleotides not matched to a gene: 8. CDR1 and CDR2 (germline): LGHDT, YNNKEL (reference sequence). The CDR3 is 13 amino acids.

The CDR3 loop reads CASSPEDRGKDGYTF. The CDR3 DNA is TGTGCCAGCTCACCAGAAGACAGGGGGAAGGATGGCTACACCTTC. This chain connects TRBV18 to TRBJ1-2, with 9 bases matching TRBD1. V lost 2 bases to trimming and J lost 6 bases; unmatched junction nucleotides: 7. This CDR3 comprises 15 residues. Germline V gene lookup returns CDR1 KGHSH and CDR2 LQKENI.

V usage is TRBV15 and J usage is TRBJ2-7; D is undetermined. V lost 0 bases and J 3 bases, leaving 12 bases between the germline ends. Germline values: CDR1 LNHNV, CDR2 YYDKDF (reference sequence). This CDR3 region has 15 residues. CDR3 sequence: CATSRDRALYYEQYF. CDR3 nucleotide sequence: TGTGCCACCAGCAGAGATCGGGCCCTCTACTACGAGCAGTACTTC.

In regard to this clone: Other DNA sequences in this specimen translate into the identical CDR3. This chain links TRBV12-3 or TRBV12-4 with TRBJ1-1; D is ambiguous. V dropped 1 base and J dropped 5 bases, with 5 bases sitting between them. CDR3 length: 12 amino acids. The CDR3 region is CASSLVGTEAFF. CDR3 nucleotides: TGTGCCAGCAGTTTAGTCGGGACTGAAGCTTTCTTT.

The rearrangement joins TRBV5-5 to TRBJ1-4; TRBD1 is a possible D gene (5 bases). V was cut by 1 base and J by 4 bases, with 11 bases left in between. The CDR3 is made up of 15 amino acids. CDR1 is SGHKS and CDR2 is YYEKEE in the germline V gene (reference sequence). DNA of the CDR3: TGTGCCAGCAGCTTGAGGGGCAGCCGTAATGAAAAACTGTTTTTT. The encoded protein is CASSLRGSRNEKLFF.

This chain links TRBV7-6 with TRBJ2-5; 11 nucleotides agree with TRBD1. V lost 5 bases, J lost 5 bases, and 7 bases stayed unmatched. The CDR3 spans 15 residues. Germline CDR1 and CDR2: SGHVS and FNYEAQ. The CDR3 region is CASSAWTGGEETQYF. DNA for the CDR3: TGTGCCAGCAGCGCCTGGACAGGGGGCGAGGAGACCCAGTACTTC.